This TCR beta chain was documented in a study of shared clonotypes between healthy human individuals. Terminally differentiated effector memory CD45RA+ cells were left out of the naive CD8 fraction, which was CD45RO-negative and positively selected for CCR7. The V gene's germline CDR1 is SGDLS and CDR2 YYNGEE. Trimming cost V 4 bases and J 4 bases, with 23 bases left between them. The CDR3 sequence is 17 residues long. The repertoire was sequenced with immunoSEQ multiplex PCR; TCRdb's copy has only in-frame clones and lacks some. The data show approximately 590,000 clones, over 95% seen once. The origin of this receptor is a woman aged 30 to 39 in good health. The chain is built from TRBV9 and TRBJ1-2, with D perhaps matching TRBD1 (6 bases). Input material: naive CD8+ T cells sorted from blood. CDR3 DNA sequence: TGTGCCAGCAGCCCAAGCTATATTCCGGGACAAGTCTATGGCTACACCTTC. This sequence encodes CASSPSYIPGQVYGYTF.